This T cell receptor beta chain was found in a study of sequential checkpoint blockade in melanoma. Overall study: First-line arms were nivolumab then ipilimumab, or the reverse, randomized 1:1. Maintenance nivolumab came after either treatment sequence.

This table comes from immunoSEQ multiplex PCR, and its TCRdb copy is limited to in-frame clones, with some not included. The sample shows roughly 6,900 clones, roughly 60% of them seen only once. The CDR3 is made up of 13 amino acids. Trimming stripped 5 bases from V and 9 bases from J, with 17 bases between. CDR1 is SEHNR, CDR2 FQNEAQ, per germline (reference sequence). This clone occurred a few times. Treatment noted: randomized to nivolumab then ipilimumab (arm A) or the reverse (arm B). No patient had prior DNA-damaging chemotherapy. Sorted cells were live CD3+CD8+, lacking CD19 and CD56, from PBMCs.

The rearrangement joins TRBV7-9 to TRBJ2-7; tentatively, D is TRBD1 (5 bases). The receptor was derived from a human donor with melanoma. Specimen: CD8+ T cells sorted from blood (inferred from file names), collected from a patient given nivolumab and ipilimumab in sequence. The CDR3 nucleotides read TGTGCCAGCAGCCAACAGGTCGACCTCCGGCAGTACTTC. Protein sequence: CASSQQVDLRQYF.